Shown below are 15 T cell receptor beta chains from a single sample sequenced in a study of early T cells in non-severe SARS-CoV-2 infection. Each CDR3 protein gets one entry after TCRdb re-called the 5' RACE reads with MiXCR. The sample records 45,000 to 70,000 distinct CDR3 sequences, less than 9.5% being singletons. The input for sequencing was whole blood, taken at baseline. The receptors were sampled from an adult who was a healthcare worker with PCR-confirmed SARS-CoV-2 infection or an uninfected control (not recorded which).

V usage is TRBV4-1 and J usage is TRBJ2-7; D may be TRBD2 (6 bases). Germline CDR1 reads MGHRA; CDR2 reads YSYEKL. Trimming removed 3 bases from V and 1 base from J, with 13 bases in between. This CDR3 spans 15 amino acids. CDR3 region: CASSHPARGSYEQYF. Written as DNA, the CDR3 is TGCGCCAGCAGCCATCCCGCGCGGGGATCCTACGAGCAGTACTTC.

This clonotype was seen at least ten times. The chain recombines TRBV28 with TRBJ2-6; D might be TRBD1 (6 bases). CDR3 size: 15 residues. Germline CDR1 MDHEN, CDR2 SYDVKM. Trimming stripped 5 bases from V and 0 bases from J, with 8 bases between. CDR3 sequence reads: CASSLDSSGANVLTF. For the CDR3, the DNA is TGTGCCAGCAGTCTGGACAGCTCTGGGGCCAACGTCCTGACTTTC.

V is TRBV25-1 and J is TRBJ2-5; no reliable D call. The germline V and J ends were trimmed by 3 bases and 1 base, with 9 bases remaining between them. The CDR3 has 14 residues. In germline, CDR1 is MGHDK, CDR2 SYGVNS. The CDR3 DNA reads TGTGCCAGCAGTGAGCGGACGGTCCAAGAGACCCAGTACTTC. Translating gives CASSERTVQETQYF.

The rearrangement uses TRBV6-5 and TRBJ1-2; D is perhaps TRBD1 (6 bases). CDR1 and CDR2 (germline): MNHEY, SVGAGI. V shed 7 bases and J shed 7 bases, with 13 bases lying between them. CDR3 length equals 12 residues. The CDR3 DNA sequence: TGTGCCAGCACTAAAGACAGGTCTGGCTACACCTTC. It specifies CASTKDRSGYTF.

This clonotype appeared a few times. A single base separates this from a much larger clone, so it may be a read error. The CDR3 region has the DNA TGTGCCAGCGGCTCGAAACGGCAAGAGACCCAGTACTTC. This translates into CASGSKRQETQYF. The chain combines TRBV7-8 with TRBJ2-5; D not resolved. Germline V lookup: CDR1 SGHVS, CDR2 FQNEAQ. Trimming took off 8 bases at V and 2 bases at J, with 12 bases between the two ends. CDR3 length: 13 amino acids.

The genes are TRBV5-6 and TRBJ1-1; 9 bases match TRBD1. Unmatched junction bases numbered 6, after V lost 0 bases and J lost 6 bases. The CDR3 extends over 15 amino acids. Looked up from germline, CDR1 is SGHDT and CDR2 is YYEEEE. The CDR3 spells CASSLGMGQGAEAFF. CDR3 nucleotide sequence: TGTGCCAGCAGCTTGGGGATGGGACAGGGCGCTGAAGCTTTCTTT.

This clonotype has a handful of counts. The chain carries TRBV11-2 and TRBJ2-7, with D maybe TRBD2 (5 bases). Per the germline V gene, CDR1 is SGHAT and CDR2 is FQNNGV. The length of the CDR3 is 15 residues. Deletions cut 4 bases from V and 1 base from J, with 14 bases between. CDR3 amino acids: CASSSPLRTSYEQYF. The DNA of the CDR3 is TGTGCCAGCAGCTCACCATTACGGACTTCCTACGAGCAGTACTTC.

At least ten counts were recorded for this clonotype. The J gene is TRBJ2-5, the V gene TRBV7-8; D possibly corresponds to TRBD1 (6 bases). The CDR3 consists of 13 residues. The V end lost 5 bases, the J end lost 2 bases, and 9 bases lay between the germline ends. The germline V gene has CDR1 SGHVS and CDR2 FQNEAQ. The CDR3 loop is CASSTTGQETQYF. As DNA, the CDR3 is TGTGCCAGCAGCACGACAGGTCAAGAGACCCAGTACTTC.

This clonotype came up a few times. This sequence joins TRBV20-1 and TRBJ1-5; D remains ambiguous. CDR3 length: 14 amino acids. The ends were cut back, 6 bases at V and 4 bases at J, with 16 bases in the middle. The germline gives CDR1 DFQATT, CDR2 SNEGSKA (reference sequence). CDR3: CSAKRPAINQPQHF. The DNA of the CDR3 is TGCAGTGCAAAAAGACCGGCTATTAATCAGCCCCAGCATTTT.

This clonotype showed up just a few times. The chain couples TRBV28 to TRBJ1-2; tentative D call: TRBD1 (6 bases). The CDR3 consists of 13 residues. Germline CDR1 and CDR2: MDHEN and SYDVKM. The germline V and J ends were trimmed by 5 bases and 8 bases, with 15 bases remaining between them. The CDR3 protein is CASSPRGGLGYTF. The DNA of the CDR3 is TGTGCCAGCAGTCCTAGGGGGGGCCTAGGCTACACCTTC.

The gene calls are TRBV6-6 and TRBJ2-1; 12 positions match TRBD2. This CDR3 is 16 amino acids long. CDR1 is MNHNY and CDR2 is SVGAGI in the germline V gene (reference sequence). J lost 6 bases, V lost 6 bases, and 9 bases had no gene match. The CDR3 DNA sequence: TGTGCCAGCAGCTTGGGTCTAGCGGGAGGGCGCAATGAGCAGTTCTTC. Translation: CASSLGLAGGRNEQFF.

This clonotype was seen repeatedly, ten times or more. V and J are TRBV5-1 and TRBJ2-3, with 8 positions matching TRBD2. The CDR3 has 18 amino acids. Germline loops: CDR1 SGHRS, CDR2 YFSETQ. The trim removed 0 bases at V and 0 bases at J, leaving 9 bases unmatched. The CDR3 DNA is TGCGCCAGCAGCTTGGCCTACGGGGGGGCGCCCAGCACAGATACGCAGTATTTT. Translation: CASSLAYGGAPSTDTQYF.

A few counts support this clonotype. The chain couples TRBV7-2 to TRBJ2-3; D is uncertain. The germline gives CDR1 SGHTA, CDR2 FQGNSA. V shed 2 bases and J shed 6 bases, with 15 bases lying between them. The CDR3 is 15 residues long. CDR3 sequence reads: CASSLTQNPHDTQYF. CDR3 in DNA: TGTGCCAGCAGCTTAACCCAGAACCCCCACGATACGCAGTATTTT.

This clonotype has more than one count but fewer than ten. This chain connects TRBV4-3 to TRBJ2-7; D gene unclear. Germline V CDR1 and CDR2: LGHNA, YSLEER. This CDR3 spans 14 amino acids. With 0 bases removed from V and 3 bases from J, the gap between germline ends came to 9 bases. As DNA, the CDR3 is TGCGCCAGCAGCCAAGATACCCATCTCTACGAGCAGTACTTC. This sequence encodes CASSQDTHLYEQYF.

This clonotype turned up a few times. CDR3 residues: CASGTGDLLAKNIQYF. CDR3 bases: TGTGCCAGTGGGACAGGGGATCTACTAGCCAAAAACATTCAGTACTTC. The chain is built from TRBV19 and TRBJ2-4, with 10 bases identical to TRBD1. Germline CDR1 is LNHDA and CDR2 is SQIVND (reference sequence). V shed 8 bases and J 0 bases; nucleotides not matched to a gene: 7. The CDR3 runs to 16 residues.